This is a list of T cell receptor beta chains from one sample in a study of Tregs in tolerant kidney transplant recipients. The data were produced by immunoSEQ multiplex PCR, yet TCRdb's version contains in-frame clones alone and is incomplete. The table records about 77,000 clones, around 98% of them present only once. This sample comprised CD4+ T cells from blood, obtained before the transplant. The receptors stem from a human donor who received a combined kidney and bone marrow transplant. CDR3s include the opening cysteine and the closing phenylalanine or tryptophan. Fields, in order: clone size, D gene, V gene, J gene, CDR3 protein, CDR3 DNA. D genes are given only for firm matches. A clone size is listed for some rows: how often the clone was seen (once, few, many), or a class if it is expanded.

abundance: NA
d_gene: TRBD1
v_gene: TRBV19
j_gene: TRBJ1-5
CDR3aa: CASSISRDRNYNQPQHF
CDR3nt: TGTGCCAGTAGTATTTCACGGGACAGGAATTACAATCAGCCCCAGCATTTT

abundance: NA
d_gene: TRBD1
v_gene: TRBV29-1
j_gene: TRBJ2-2
CDR3aa: CSVEDLGTGRTGELFF
CDR3nt: TGCAGCGTTGAAGACCTGGGGACAGGGCGAACCGGGGAGCTGTTTTTT

abundance: NA
d_gene: NA
v_gene: TRBV18
j_gene: TRBJ1-1
CDR3aa: CASSPATTHTEAFF
CDR3nt: TGTGCCAGCTCACCAGCTACGACACACACTGAAGCTTTCTTT

abundance: NA
d_gene: TRBD1
v_gene: TRBV5-1
j_gene: TRBJ1-1
CDR3aa: CASSLAGTGSELAFF
CDR3nt: TGCGCCAGCAGCTTGGCCGGGACAGGGTCTGAGTTGGCTTTCTTT

abundance: NA
d_gene: NA
v_gene: TRBV5-1
j_gene: TRBJ2-5
CDR3aa: CASSSQGPQETQYF
CDR3nt: TGCGCCAGCAGCTCACAGGGCCCCCAAGAGACCCAGTACTTC

abundance: NA
d_gene: TRBD2
v_gene: TRBV5-4
j_gene: TRBJ2-3
CDR3aa: CASSIGLAETDTQYF
CDR3nt: TGTGCCAGCAGCATAGGACTAGCGGAGACAGATACGCAGTATTTT

abundance: NA
d_gene: NA
v_gene: TRBV25-1
j_gene: TRBJ1-6
CDR3aa: CASRRDGGDSPLHF
CDR3nt: TGTGCCAGCAGACGGGACGGGGGGGATTCACCCCTCCACTTT

abundance: NA
d_gene: NA
v_gene: TRBV9
j_gene: TRBJ1-5
CDR3aa: CASGGHSNQPQHF
CDR3nt: TGTGCCAGCGGTGGACACAGCAATCAGCCCCAGCATTTT

abundance: once
d_gene: TRBD2
v_gene: TRBV19
j_gene: TRBJ2-7
CDR3aa: CASSIRDYISYEQYF
CDR3nt: TGTGCCAGTAGTATCCGGGACTACATCTCCTACGAGCAGTACTTC

abundance: NA
d_gene: TRBD1
v_gene: TRBV5-6
j_gene: TRBJ1-1
CDR3aa: CASSLAGGAGTEAFF
CDR3nt: TGTGCCAGCAGCTTGGCAGGGGGCGCAGGCACTGAAGCTTTCTTT

abundance: once
d_gene: TRBD1
v_gene: TRBV5-1
j_gene: TRBJ1-4
CDR3aa: CASSLGQGFDEKLFF
CDR3nt: TGCGCCAGCAGCTTAGGACAGGGATTTGATGAAAAACTGTTTTTT

abundance: NA
d_gene: NA
v_gene: TRBV5-4
j_gene: TRBJ2-3
CDR3aa: CASSLAKTGTDTQYF
CDR3nt: TGTGCCAGCAGCTTGGCCAAAACGGGCACAGATACGCAGTATTTT

abundance: NA
d_gene: TRBD2
v_gene: TRBV30
j_gene: TRBJ2-7
CDR3aa: CAWSVLPGRAIPYEQYF
CDR3nt: TGTGCCTGGAGTGTACTCCCCGGGAGGGCCATTCCCTACGAGCAGTACTTC

abundance: NA
d_gene: NA
v_gene: TRBV7-9
j_gene: TRBJ1-1
CDR3aa: CASSPTQGGVRTEAFF
CDR3nt: TGTGCCAGCAGCCCCACCCAGGGTGGAGTGCGAACTGAAGCTTTCTTT

abundance: NA
d_gene: NA
v_gene: TRBV4-1
j_gene: TRBJ2-7
CDR3aa: CASSQDQVGRGEQYF
CDR3nt: TGCGCCAGCAGCCAAGATCAAGTGGGTCGGGGCGAGCAGTACTTC

abundance: NA
d_gene: NA
v_gene: TRBV19
j_gene: TRBJ1-5
CDR3aa: CASSLRGPTGQPQHF
CDR3nt: TGTGCCAGTAGCCTCAGGGGTCCCACCGGGCAGCCCCAGCATTTT

abundance: NA
d_gene: TRBD1
v_gene: TRBV19
j_gene: TRBJ2-5
CDR3aa: CASRARTGPVDTQYF
CDR3nt: TGTGCCAGTAGAGCCAGGACAGGACCCGTTGACACCCAGTACTTC

abundance: NA
d_gene: TRBD1
v_gene: TRBV6-5
j_gene: TRBJ1-4
CDR3aa: CASSITGGGKLFF
CDR3nt: TGTGCCAGCAGTATAACAGGGGGGGGGAAACTGTTTTTT

abundance: NA
d_gene: NA
v_gene: TRBV30
j_gene: TRBJ1-2
CDR3aa: CAWSEEGLANYGYTF
CDR3nt: TGTGCCTGGAGTGAAGAGGGCCTGGCTAACTATGGCTACACCTTC

abundance: NA
d_gene: TRBD2
v_gene: TRBV4-3
j_gene: TRBJ2-7
CDR3aa: CASSQRLAGGDSYEQYF
CDR3nt: TGCGCCAGCAGCCAAAGACTAGCGGGAGGTGATTCCTACGAGCAGTACTTC

abundance: NA
d_gene: NA
v_gene: TRBV27
j_gene: TRBJ2-5
CDR3aa: CASSPRTRETQYF
CDR3nt: TGTGCCAGCAGTCCTCGGACACGGGAGACCCAGTACTTC